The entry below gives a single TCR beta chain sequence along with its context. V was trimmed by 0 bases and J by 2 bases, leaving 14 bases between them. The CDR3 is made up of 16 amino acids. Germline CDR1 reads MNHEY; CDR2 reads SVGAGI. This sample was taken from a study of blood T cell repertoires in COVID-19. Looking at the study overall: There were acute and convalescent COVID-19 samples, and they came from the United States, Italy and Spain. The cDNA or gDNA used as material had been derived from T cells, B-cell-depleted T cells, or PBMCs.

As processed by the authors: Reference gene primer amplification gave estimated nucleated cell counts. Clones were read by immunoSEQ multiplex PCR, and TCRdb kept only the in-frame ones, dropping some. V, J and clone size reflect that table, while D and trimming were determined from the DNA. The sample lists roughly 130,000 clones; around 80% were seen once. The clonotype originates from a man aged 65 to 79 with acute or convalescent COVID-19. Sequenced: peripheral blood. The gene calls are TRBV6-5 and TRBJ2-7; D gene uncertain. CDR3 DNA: TGTGCCAGCAGTTACTCGATCGTAGTGTCCACCTACGAGCAGTACTTC. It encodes CASSYSIVVSTYEQYF.